The rows below give T cell receptor beta chains drawn from one sample of a study of monozygotic twins with cystic fibrosis. Profiling relied on immunoSEQ multiplex PCR, and the TCRdb table lists in-frame clones only, not all of them. In the table there are approximately 28,000 clones, about 82% of which are singletons. The sequenced sample consisted of blood. The receptor set was obtained from a girl aged 2-10 years with cystic fibrosis. Each CDR3 is given with its conserved first and last residue.

>TRBV6-1|TRBJ1-5
CASSEDWGRRSNQPQHF
>TRBV18|TRBJ1-1
CASSYGQGWYGDTEAFF
>TRBV5-6|TRBJ1-2
CASSRPSGGYTF
>TRBV19|TRBJ2-3
CASIGTSGKQYF
>TRBV5-1|TRBJ2-5
CASSFPGEETQYF
>TRBV7-6|TRBJ2-1
CASSLRGGRAPYNEQFF
>TRBV30|TRBJ1-5
CAWSNWGREPQHF
>TRBV28|TRBJ2-7
CASSPGTGTYEQYF
>TRBV10-3|TRBJ2-7
CAISESVQVNEQYF
>TRBV6-5|TRBJ1-5
CASSPGLPNQPQHF
>TRBV7-9|TRBJ1-3
CASSPSTGGSGNTIYF
>TRBV27|TRBJ1-5
CASSPASGEPQHF
>TRBV4-1|TRBJ1-4
CASSQVTGENEKLFF
>TRBV2|TRBJ1-5
CASRGRGGPPNQPQHF
>TRBV6-1|TRBJ1-1
CASRRGGNTEAFF
>TRBV4-1|TRBJ1-1
CASSQVWTGETEAFF
>TRBV5-1|TRBJ1-2
CASSFDRGMDYGYTF
>TRBV5-1|TRBJ1-1
CASSLALGQGAEAFF
>TRBV30|TRBJ1-2
CAWRTGAGGGYTF
>TRBV5-6|TRBJ1-2
CASSFGTGVIRGYGYTF
>TRBV4-1|TRBJ1-5
CASSQEMAAGLNQPQHF
>TRBV9|TRBJ1-2
CASSAAGTGWSYGYTF
>TRBV7-8|TRBJ2-1
CASSLEAYRPAHEQFF
>TRBV27|TRBJ2-3
CASSSKDGAGGPTDTQYF
>TRBV19|TRBJ1-4
CASSIPGTNEKLFF
>TRBV6-4|TRBJ2-1
CASSDSLATSGRVEQFF
>TRBV29-1|TRBJ1-1
CSVEVRGQFIEAFF
>TRBV19|TRBJ1-4
CASSPGANYFGEKLFF
>TRBV5-5|TRBJ2-2
CASSRTGSGELFF
>TRBV29-1|TRBJ1-2
CSVGPGQLNYGYTF
>TRBV6-1|TRBJ1-2
CASTRGGVDYGYTF
>TRBV19|TRBJ2-7
CASSNPGTSYEQYF
>TRBV19|TRBJ2-7
CASSTDRDRGGKQYF
>TRBV2|TRBJ2-6
CASGERLLRSGANVLTF
>TRBV27|TRBJ2-7
CASSLSPGGEYEQYF
>TRBV19|TRBJ2-1
CASSIKARSYNEQFF
>TRBV9|TRBJ2-5
CASSVAMGGQETQYF
>TRBV7-9|TRBJ2-2
CASSLAGGPLPGELFF
>TRBV19|TRBJ2-2
CASSIQRGNTGELFF
>TRBV30|TRBJ1-2
CAWSEVEGRNYGYTF
>TRBV4-1|TRBJ2-7
CASSQGPEAYEQYF
>TRBV30|TRBJ1-1
CAWGVIWGVNTEAFF
>TRBV4-1|TRBJ1-2
CASSLQGQGLYGYTF
>TRBV2|TRBJ2-1
CASISGSTVYNEQFF
>TRBV29-1|TRBJ2-5
CSVDPEETQYF
>TRBV20-1|TRBJ2-1
CSASRFNEQFF